Included here is one T cell receptor beta chain sequence, with context. What it binds is unknown. The data are from a study of graft-versus-host responses after intestinal transplantation. Study-level information: Each of the recipients got a multivisceral, liver-intestinal, or isolated intestinal transplant. Study-wide findings and caveats: High graft-versus-host to host-versus-graft clonal ratios were seen in allografts of patients with graft-donor T cell macrochimerism. GvH clones occurred in recipient marrow; some first appeared in ileum or blood.

The CDR3 sequence is 14 residues long. The V and J ends lost 4 bases and 9 bases, in that order; junction bases with no gene match: 6. Germline CDR1 is ENHRY and CDR2 is SYGVKD. Libraries were prepared by immunoSEQ multiplex PCR; TCRdb keeps only in-frame clonotypes and omits some of them. The sample carries 20,000 to 30,000 clones, less than 85% recorded once. The chain links TRBV10-3 to TRBJ2-1; 10 bases fit TRBD2. The TCR comes from a human patient who received an intestinal transplant, so some T cells may come from the graft donor. The sample was PBMCs, taken 28 days after intestinal transplant. The CDR3 DNA sequence: TGTGCCATCAGTGGGCTAGCGGGGGAGGGTGAGCAGTTCTTC. This gives the protein CAISGLAGEGEQFF.